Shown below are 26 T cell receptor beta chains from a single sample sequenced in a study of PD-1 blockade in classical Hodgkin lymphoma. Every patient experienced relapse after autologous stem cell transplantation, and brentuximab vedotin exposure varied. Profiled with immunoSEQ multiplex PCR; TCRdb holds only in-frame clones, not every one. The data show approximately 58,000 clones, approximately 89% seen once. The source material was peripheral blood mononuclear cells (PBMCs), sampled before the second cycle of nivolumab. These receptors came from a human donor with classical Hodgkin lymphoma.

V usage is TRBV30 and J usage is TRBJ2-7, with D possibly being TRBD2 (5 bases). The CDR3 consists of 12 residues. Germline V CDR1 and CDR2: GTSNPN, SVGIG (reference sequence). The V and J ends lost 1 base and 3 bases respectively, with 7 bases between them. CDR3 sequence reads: CAWSGGNYEQYF. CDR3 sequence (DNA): TGTGCCTGGAGTGGAGGGAACTACGAGCAGTACTTC.

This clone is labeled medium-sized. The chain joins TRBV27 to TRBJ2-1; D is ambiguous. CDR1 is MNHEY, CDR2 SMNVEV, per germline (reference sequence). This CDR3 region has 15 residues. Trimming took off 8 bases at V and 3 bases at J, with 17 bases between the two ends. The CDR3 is CASAALPALYNEQFF. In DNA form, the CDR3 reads TGTGCCAGCGCCGCACTGCCCGCCCTCTACAATGAGCAGTTCTTC.

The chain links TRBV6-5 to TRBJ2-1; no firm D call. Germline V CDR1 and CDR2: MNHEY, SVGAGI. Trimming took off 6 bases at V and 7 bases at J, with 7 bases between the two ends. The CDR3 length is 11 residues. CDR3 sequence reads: CASRTVNEQFF. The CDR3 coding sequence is TGTGCCAGCAGGACTGTAAATGAGCAGTTCTTC.

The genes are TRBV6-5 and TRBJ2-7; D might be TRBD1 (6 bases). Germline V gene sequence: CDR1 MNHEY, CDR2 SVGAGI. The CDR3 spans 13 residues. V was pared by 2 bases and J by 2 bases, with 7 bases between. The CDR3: CASSYTGTYEQYF. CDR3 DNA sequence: TGTGCCAGCAGTTACACAGGGACCTACGAGCAGTACTTC.

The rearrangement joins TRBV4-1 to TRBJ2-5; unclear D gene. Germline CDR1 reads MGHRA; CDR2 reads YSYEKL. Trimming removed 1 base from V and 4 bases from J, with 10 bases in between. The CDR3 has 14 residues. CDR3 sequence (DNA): TGCGCCAGCAGCCAAGGAGCGTTTGGAGAGACCCAGTACTTC. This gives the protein CASSQGAFGETQYF.

In DNA, the CDR3 is TGTGCCAGCAGTGAAGGGTCAGGGGGTTGGGAGCCCCAGCATTTT. The encoded protein is CASSEGSGGWEPQHF. The J gene is TRBJ1-5, the V gene TRBV6-1, with 7 bases fitting TRBD1. The CDR3 is 15 amino acids. Germline-derived CDR1 and CDR2 are MNHNS and SASEGT. J was trimmed by 8 bases and V by 1 base; bases with no gene match: 8.

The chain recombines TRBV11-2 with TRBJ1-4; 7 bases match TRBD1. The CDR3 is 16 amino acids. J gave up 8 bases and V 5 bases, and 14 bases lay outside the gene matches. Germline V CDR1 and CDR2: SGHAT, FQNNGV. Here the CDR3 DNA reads TGTGCCAGCAGCGTTGGGCGAAGACAGGGTCGAGAAAAACTGTTTTTT. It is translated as CASSVGRRQGREKLFF.

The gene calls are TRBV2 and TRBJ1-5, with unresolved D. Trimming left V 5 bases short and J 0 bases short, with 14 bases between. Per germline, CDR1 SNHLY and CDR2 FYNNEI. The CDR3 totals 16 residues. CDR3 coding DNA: TGTGCCAGCAGTTTGGGCAGAGGGTATAGCAATCAGCCCCAGCATTTT. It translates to CASSLGRGYSNQPQHF.

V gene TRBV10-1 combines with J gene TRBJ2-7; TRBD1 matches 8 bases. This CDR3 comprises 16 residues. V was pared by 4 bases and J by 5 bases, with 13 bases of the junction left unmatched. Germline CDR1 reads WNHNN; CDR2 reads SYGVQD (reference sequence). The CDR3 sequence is CASSGSLTGAHDEQYF. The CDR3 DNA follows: TGCGCCAGCAGTGGATCTCTGACAGGGGCGCACGACGAGCAGTACTTC.

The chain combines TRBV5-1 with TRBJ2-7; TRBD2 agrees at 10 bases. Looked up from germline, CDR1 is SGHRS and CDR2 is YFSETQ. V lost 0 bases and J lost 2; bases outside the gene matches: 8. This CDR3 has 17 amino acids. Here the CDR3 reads CASSLVLAGGPTYEQYF. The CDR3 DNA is TGCGCCAGCAGCTTGGTCTTAGCGGGGGGACCTACCTACGAGCAGTACTTC.

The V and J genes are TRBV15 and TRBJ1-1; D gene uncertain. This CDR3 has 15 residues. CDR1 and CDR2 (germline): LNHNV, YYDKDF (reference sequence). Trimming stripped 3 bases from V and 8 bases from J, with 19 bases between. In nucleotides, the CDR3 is TGTGCCACCAGCAGCCCCAGAGAGGGAGCGTACGAAGCTTTCTTT. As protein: CATSSPREGAYEAFF. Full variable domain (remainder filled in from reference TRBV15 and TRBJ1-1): DAMVIQNPRYQVTQFGKPVTLSCSQTLNHNVMYWYQQKSSQAPKLLFHYYDKDFNNEADTPDNFQSRRPNTSFCFLDIRSPGLGDTAMYLCATSSPREGAYEAFFGQGTRLTVV.

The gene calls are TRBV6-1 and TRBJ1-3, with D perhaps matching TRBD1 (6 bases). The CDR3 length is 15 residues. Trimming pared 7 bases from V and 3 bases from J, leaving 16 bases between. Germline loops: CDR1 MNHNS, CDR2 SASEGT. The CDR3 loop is CASTVSRTDGNTIYF. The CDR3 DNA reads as TGTGCCAGCACGGTAAGCCGGACAGATGGAAACACCATATATTTT.

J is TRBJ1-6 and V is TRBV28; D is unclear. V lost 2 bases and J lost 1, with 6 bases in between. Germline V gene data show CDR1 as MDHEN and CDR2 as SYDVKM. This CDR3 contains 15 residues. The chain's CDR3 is CASSLGGSYNSPLHF. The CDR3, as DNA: TGTGCCAGCAGTTTAGGAGGATCCTATAATTCACCCCTCCACTTT.

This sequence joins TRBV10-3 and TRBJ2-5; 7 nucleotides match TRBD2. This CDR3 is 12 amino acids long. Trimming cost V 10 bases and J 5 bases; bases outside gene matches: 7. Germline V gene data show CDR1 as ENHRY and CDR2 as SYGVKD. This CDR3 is CATGGVEETQYF. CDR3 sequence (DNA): TGTGCCACTGGGGGGGTGGAGGAGACCCAGTACTTC.

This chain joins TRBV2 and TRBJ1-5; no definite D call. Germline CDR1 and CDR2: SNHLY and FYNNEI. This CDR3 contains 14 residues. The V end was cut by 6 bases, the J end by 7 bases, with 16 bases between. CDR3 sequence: CASSLGPLGQPQHF. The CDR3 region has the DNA TGTGCCAGCAGCCTCGGGCCCTTAGGGCAGCCCCAGCATTTT.

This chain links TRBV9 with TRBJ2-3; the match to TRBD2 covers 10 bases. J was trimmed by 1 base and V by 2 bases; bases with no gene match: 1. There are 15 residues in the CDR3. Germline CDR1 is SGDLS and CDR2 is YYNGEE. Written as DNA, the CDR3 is TGTGCCAGCAGCGTGGGGACTAGCGGCACAGATACGCAGTATTTT. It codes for CASSVGTSGTDTQYF.

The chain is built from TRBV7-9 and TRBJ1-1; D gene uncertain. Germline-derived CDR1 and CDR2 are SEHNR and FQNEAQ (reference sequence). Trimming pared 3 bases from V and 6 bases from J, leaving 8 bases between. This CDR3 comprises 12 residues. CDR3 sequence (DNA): TGTGCCAGCAGCTTTGGTGGTCCTGAAGCTTTCTTT. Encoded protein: CASSFGGPEAFF.

The chain's CDR3 is CASSESGGNTEAFF. The CDR3 DNA is TGTGCCAGCAGTGAATCCGGGGGGAACACTGAAGCTTTCTTT. V is TRBV2 and J is TRBJ1-1; possibly TRBD1 for D (5 bases). The germline V and J ends were trimmed by 2 bases and 1 base, with 8 bases remaining between them. The germline V gene encodes CDR1 SNHLY and CDR2 FYNNEI. The CDR3 runs to 14 residues. Full variable domain (outside the CDR3, taken from reference TRBV2 and TRBJ1-1): EPEVTQTPSHQVTQMGQEVILRCVPISNHLYFYWYRQILGQKVEFLVSFYNNEISEKSEIFDDQFSVERPDGSNFTLKIRSTKLEDSAMYFCASSESGGNTEAFFGQGTRLTVV.

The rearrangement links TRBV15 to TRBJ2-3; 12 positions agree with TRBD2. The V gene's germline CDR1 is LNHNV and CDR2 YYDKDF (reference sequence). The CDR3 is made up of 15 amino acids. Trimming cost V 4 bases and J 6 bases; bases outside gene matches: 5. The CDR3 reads CATSKPTSGSDTQYF. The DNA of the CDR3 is TGTGCCACCAGCAAGCCGACTAGCGGGAGCGATACGCAGTATTTT. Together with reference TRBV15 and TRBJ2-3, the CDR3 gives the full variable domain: DAMVIQNPRYQVTQFGKPVTLSCSQTLNHNVMYWYQQKSSQAPKLLFHYYDKDFNNEADTPDNFQSRRPNTSFCFLDIRSPGLGDTAMYLCATSKPTSGSDTQYFGPGTRLTVL.

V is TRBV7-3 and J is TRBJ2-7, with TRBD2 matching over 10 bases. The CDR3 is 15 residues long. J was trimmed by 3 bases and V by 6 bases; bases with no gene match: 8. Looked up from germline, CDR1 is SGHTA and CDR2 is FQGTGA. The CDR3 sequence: CASRGTSEPVYEQYF. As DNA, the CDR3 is TGTGCCAGCAGAGGGACTAGCGAACCTGTCTACGAGCAGTACTTC.

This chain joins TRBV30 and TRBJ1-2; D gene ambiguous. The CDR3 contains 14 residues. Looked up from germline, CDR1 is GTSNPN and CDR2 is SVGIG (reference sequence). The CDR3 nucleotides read TGTGCTCTAATTGGGCGGAGTGTGGGCTATGGCTACACCTTC. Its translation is CALIGRSVGYGYTF.

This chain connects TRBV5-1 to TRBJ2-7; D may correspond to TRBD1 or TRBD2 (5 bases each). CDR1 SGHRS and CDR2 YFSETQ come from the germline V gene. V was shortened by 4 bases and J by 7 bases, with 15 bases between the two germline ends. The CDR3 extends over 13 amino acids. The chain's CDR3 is CASSGDVPAEQYF. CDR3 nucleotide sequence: TGCGCCAGCAGCGGGGACGTCCCGGCGGAGCAGTACTTC. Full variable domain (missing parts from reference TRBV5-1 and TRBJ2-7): KAGVTQTPRYLIKTRGQQVTLSCSPISGHRSVSWYQQTPGQGLQFLFEYFSETQRNKGNFPGRFSGRQFSNSRSEMNVSTLELGDSALYLCASSGDVPAEQYFGPGTRLTVT.

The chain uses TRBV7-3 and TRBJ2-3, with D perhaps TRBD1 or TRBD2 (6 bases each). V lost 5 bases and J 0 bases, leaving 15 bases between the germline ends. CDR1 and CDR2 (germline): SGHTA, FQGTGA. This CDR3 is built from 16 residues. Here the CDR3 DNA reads TGTGCCAGCAGCCAAGGGGGACTTTCTAGCACAGATACGCAGTATTTT. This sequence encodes CASSQGGLSSTDTQYF.

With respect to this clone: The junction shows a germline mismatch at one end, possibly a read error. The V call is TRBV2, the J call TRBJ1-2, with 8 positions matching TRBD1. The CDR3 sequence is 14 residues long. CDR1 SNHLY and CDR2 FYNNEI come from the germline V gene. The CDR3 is CASREDRGGYGYTF. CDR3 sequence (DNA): TGTGCCAGCAGAGAAGACAGGGGAGGGTATGGCTACACCTTC.

CDR3 region: CAISESAADYGYTF. The CDR3 coding sequence is TGTGCCATCAGTGAGTCGGCGGCTGACTATGGCTACACCTTC. The rearrangement joins TRBV10-3 to TRBJ1-2; D not resolved. Between the trimmed V and J ends, which lost 0 bases and 3 bases, there was a span of 8 bases. This CDR3 is built from 14 residues. Germline V lookup: CDR1 ENHRY, CDR2 SYGVKD.

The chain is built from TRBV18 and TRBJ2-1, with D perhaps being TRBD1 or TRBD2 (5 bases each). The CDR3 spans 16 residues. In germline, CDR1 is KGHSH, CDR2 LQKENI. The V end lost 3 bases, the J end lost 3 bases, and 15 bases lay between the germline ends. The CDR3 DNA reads TGTGCCAGCTCACCTATAAGGGACCCAAGCTACAATGAGCAGTTCTTC. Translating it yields CASSPIRDPSYNEQFF.